The sequence of this T cell receptor beta chain was determined in a study of T cells in Graves' hyperthyroidism and ophthalmopathy. Points from the study as a whole: The model predicted ophthalmopathy a median around six months before onset. Most thyroid clonotypes expanded above 0.001 were also detected in blood.

Trimming cost V 5 bases and J 6 bases, with 16 bases left between them. CDR3 length: 14 residues. Germline V gives CDR1 SGHTA, CDR2 FQGNSA. What was amplified from RNA transcripts were TCR beta CDR3 regions. Researchers ran a first-round RT-PCR on the TCR CDR3 using the HTBI primer set. Using its own MiXCR run on the multiplex PCR reads, TCRdb lists one record per CDR3 protein. The sample includes about 270,000 distinct CDR3 sequences, 20% to 25% of them seen just once. Regarding this clonotype: Its target is unknown.

V usage is TRBV7-2 and J usage is TRBJ1-2, with a weak D call TRBD1 (6 bases). Input material: blood. The clonotype comes from a man aged 25-40 years with Graves' ophthalmopathy. The CDR3 reads CASSRLQGIDGYTF. CDR3 bases: TGTGCCAGCAGCCGCCTTCAGGGGATCGATGGCTACACCTTC.